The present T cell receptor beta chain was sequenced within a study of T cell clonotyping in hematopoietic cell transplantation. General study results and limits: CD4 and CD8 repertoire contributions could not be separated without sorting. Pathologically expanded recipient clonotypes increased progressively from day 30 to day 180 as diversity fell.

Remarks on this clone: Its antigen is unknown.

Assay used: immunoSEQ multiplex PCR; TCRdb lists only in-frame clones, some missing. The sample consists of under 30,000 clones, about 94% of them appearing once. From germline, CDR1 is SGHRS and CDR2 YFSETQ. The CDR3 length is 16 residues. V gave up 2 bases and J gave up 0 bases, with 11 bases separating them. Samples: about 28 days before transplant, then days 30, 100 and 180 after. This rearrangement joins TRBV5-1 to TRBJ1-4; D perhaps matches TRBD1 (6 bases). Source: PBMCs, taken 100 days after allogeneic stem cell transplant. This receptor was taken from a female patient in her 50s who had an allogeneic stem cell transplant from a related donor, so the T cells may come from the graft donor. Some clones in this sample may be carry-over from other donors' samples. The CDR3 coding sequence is TGCGCCAGCAGCTTTCGAGGGGGGTCAACTAATGAAAAACTGTTTTTT. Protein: CASSFRGGSTNEKLFF.